Listed below are T cell receptor beta chains from one sample, sequenced in a study of blood T cell repertoires in COVID-19. TCRdb's copy holds only in-frame clones and misses some; the assay was immunoSEQ multiplex PCR. The table lists some 290,000 clones, roughly 88% of them singletons, with roughly 2.8% in the top ten. Specimen: peripheral blood. The receptor set was obtained from a woman aged 25 to 39 with COVID-19, enrolled during active disease. Each CDR3 is given without its conserved first and last residue. The order of the fields is V gene, J gene, CDR3 protein.

V: TRBV6-6
J: TRBJ1-2
CDR3: ASSTIGAGYGYT

V: TRBV28
J: TRBJ2-7
CDR3: ASRQTGVGEQY

V: TRBV7-2
J: TRBJ2-7
CDR3: ASSLETSGTYEQY

V: TRBV4-2
J: TRBJ2-2
CDR3: ASSQDSSGELF

V: TRBV4-2
J: TRBJ1-1
CDR3: ASSQGQGGMNTEAF

V: TRBV3-1/TRBV3-2
J: TRBJ1-2
CDR3: ASSQFVRANYGYT

V: TRBV9
J: TRBJ2-1
CDR3: ASSVKGLANEQF

V: TRBV6-4
J: TRBJ2-1
CDR3: ASQDYPGNEQF

V: TRBV18
J: TRBJ1-6
CDR3: ASSADRPSPLH

V: TRBV27
J: TRBJ2-7
CDR3: ASSLSLPTGTKKDEQY

V: TRBV15
J: TRBJ2-1
CDR3: ATSTDSGFKQF

V: TRBV9
J: TRBJ2-3
CDR3: ASSVGGAQGDTQY

V: TRBV6-1
J: TRBJ2-1
CDR3: ASSEWVAGVHNEQF

V: TRBV5-1
J: TRBJ2-7
CDR3: ASSSGTGYEQY

V: TRBV3-1/TRBV3-2
J: TRBJ2-1
CDR3: ASSQDLLSGRINEQF

V: TRBV25-1
J: TRBJ1-6
CDR3: ASSPLGGTGGDSPLH

V: TRBV5-4
J: TRBJ2-5
CDR3: ASSLASSGGQETQY

V: TRBV30
J: TRBJ1-2
CDR3: AWDRGGGYT

V: TRBV13
J: TRBJ2-2
CDR3: ASSLLAGSYTGELF

V: TRBV11-2
J: TRBJ2-7
CDR3: ASSLAGIGGAEQY

V: TRBV27
J: TRBJ2-1
CDR3: ASSLPGGYSYNEQF

V: TRBV7-6
J: TRBJ1-6
CDR3: ASSKHLENSPLH

V: TRBV2
J: TRBJ1-4
CDR3: ASKYTGSKLF

V: TRBV15
J: TRBJ1-1
CDR3: ATSRVEFTEAF

V: TRBV12-5
J: TRBJ1-4
CDR3: ASYRGGNEKLF

V: TRBV30
J: TRBJ1-4
CDR3: AWSVTRVNEKLF

V: TRBV25-1
J: TRBJ2-1
CDR3: ASSPGTSGEQF

V: TRBV5-1
J: TRBJ2-7
CDR3: ASSSPYQVSSGRREQY

V: TRBV6-5
J: TRBJ1-1
CDR3: ASILGQDTEAF

V: TRBV5-1
J: TRBJ1-4
CDR3: ASSLDGSANEKLF

V: TRBV3-1/TRBV3-2
J: TRBJ2-1
CDR3: ASSQGNLVKF

V: TRBV2
J: TRBJ1-4
CDR3: ACSVSGANEKLF

V: TRBV7-3
J: TRBJ2-6
CDR3: ASSSNRAGANVLT

V: TRBV10-1
J: TRBJ1-1
CDR3: ATRQGLNTEAF

V: TRBV21-1
J: TRBJ2-5
CDR3: ASSKALKCKEDETQY

V: TRBV24-1
J: TRBJ2-1
CDR3: ATSAASGSPLNKQF

V: TRBV2
J: TRBJ2-1
CDR3: ASSRGLGEQF